This T cell receptor (beta chain) comes out of a study of CD8 T cells in Susac syndrome. Study context: Treatment status at blood draw for the Susac syndrome patients was therapy-naive, corticosteroids, or intravenous immunoglobulin alone.

Germline V gene lookup returns CDR1 ENHRY and CDR2 SYGVKD. With 4 bases removed from V and 2 bases from J, the gap between germline ends came to 17 bases. The CDR3 covers 16 residues. While CD8+ and CD4+ T cells were isolated negatively, TEMRA cells were enriched by FACS. A note on this clonotype: No antigen is known for it.

Random hexamers served to reverse transcribe roughly 0.45 to 1 ug RNA. Each CDR3 protein gets one entry after TCRdb re-called the immunoSEQ multiplex PCR reads with MiXCR. The table shows roughly 76,000 distinct CDR3 sequences, with about 93% occurring only once. Study-level results: Clonal expansion of CD8+ cells in Susac peaked in TEMRA cells (and in active patients).

The sequence derives from a human donor with Susac syndrome. This chain connects TRBV10-3 to TRBJ1-2; a weak D match, TRBD1 (6 bases). Sequenced input: CD8+ T cells from PBMCs. The CDR3 region has the DNA TGTGCCATCAGTGGGGGGGCCAACCTCCTCAACTATGGCTACACCTTC. Amino acids: CAISGGANLLNYGYTF.